Listed below are T cell receptor beta chains from one sample, sequenced in a study of response to subunit inactivated influenza vaccine. Each CDR3 protein is one row after TCRdb ran MiXCR on the RT-PCR reads. The table lists under 850,000 distinct CDR3 sequences, 18% of them singletons. The sample was PBMCs from blood, taken roughly 5 days after vaccination. The receptors here all came from a man aged 45-65 years who received an inactivated influenza vaccine. Each CDR3 is given with its conserved first and last residue. Fields, in order: V gene, CDR3 protein.

TRBV4-3,CASSQDPSGVGETQYF
TRBV20-1,CSARAEGLAGGLSYEQYF
TRBV7-8,CASSFPGLPTLNYGYTF
TRBV20-1,CSARDNSYEQYF
TRBV20-1,CSARAPTNSYNEQFF
TRBV20-1,CSARFRAAGNEQFF
TRBV6-5,CASSYLQGPYEQYF
TRBV3-1,CASSQHGTGDTGELFF
TRBV15,CATSGARDLAGANVLTF
TRBV12-3/TRBV12-4,CASRRSGGGTDTQYF
TRBV4-3,CASSQDGQGGGNTIYF
TRBV5-1,CASSLLPGNPETQYF
TRBV6-1,CASSTGLIRGETQYF
TRBV28,CASSLDPARDRGQPQHF
TRBV7-8,CASSLNQGATNEKLFF
TRBV12-3/TRBV12-4,CASSDQDRGIEQYF
TRBV6-5,CASSYSSTNTGELFF
TRBV18,CASSPGGAGEQYF
TRBV6-1,CASTRRTGTVIYEQYF
TRBV7-9,CASSLRDSSPDTQYF
TRBV9,CASSVRPEANYGYTF
TRBV30,CAWSPQGGHYGYTF